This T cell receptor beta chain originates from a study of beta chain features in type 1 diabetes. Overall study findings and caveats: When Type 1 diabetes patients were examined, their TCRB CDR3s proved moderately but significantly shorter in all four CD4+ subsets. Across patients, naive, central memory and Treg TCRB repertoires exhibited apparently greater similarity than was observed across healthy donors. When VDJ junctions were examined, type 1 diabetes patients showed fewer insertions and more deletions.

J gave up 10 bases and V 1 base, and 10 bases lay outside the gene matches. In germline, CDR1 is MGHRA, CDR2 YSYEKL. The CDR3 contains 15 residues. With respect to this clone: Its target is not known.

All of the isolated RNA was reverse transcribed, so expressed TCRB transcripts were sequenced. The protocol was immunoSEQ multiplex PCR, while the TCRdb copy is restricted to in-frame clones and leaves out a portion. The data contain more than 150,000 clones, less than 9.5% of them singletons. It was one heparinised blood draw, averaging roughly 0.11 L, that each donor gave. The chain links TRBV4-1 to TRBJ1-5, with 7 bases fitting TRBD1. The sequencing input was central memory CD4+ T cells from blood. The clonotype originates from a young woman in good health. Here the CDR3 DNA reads TGCGCCAGCAGCCAAGGACAGGGCCCGATCAGCCCCCAGCATTTT. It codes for CASSQGQGPISPQHF.